The clone carrying this TCR beta chain appeared a few times. The target antigen is unknown. TCRdb ran MiXCR on the reads and lists one entry per CDR3 protein. The sample carries roughly 160,000 distinct CDR3 sequences, roughly 22% recorded once. The entry originates in a study of T cell repertoires in cytomegalovirus infection. Study at large: Selection of CMV epitopes for the study included recently identified HLA-C-restricted and well-studied HLA-B-restricted ones. CMV infection plus the matching HLA type was flagged by public TCR beta signatures.

Study observations and caveats: Predominance within the ex vivo response was attributable to HLA-C-restricted CMV-specific TCR beta clonotypes.

V trimming: 5 bases; J trimming: 7 bases; junction bases outside the gene matches: 10. Germline CDR1 and CDR2: SGHAT and FQDESV (reference sequence). This CDR3 has 14 residues. This sequence originates from a human donor in good health (CMV status not recorded). Some clones in this sample may be carry-over from other donors' samples. The V and J genes are TRBV11-1 and TRBJ1-1, with TRBD1 matching 7 bases. The source was CD8+ T cells from cultured PBMCs, collected from culture after CMV antigen stimulation. The CDR3 DNA is TGTGCCAGCAGCACCCGGACAGGCCGCTTTGAAGCTTTCTTT. Translating it yields CASSTRTGRFEAFF.